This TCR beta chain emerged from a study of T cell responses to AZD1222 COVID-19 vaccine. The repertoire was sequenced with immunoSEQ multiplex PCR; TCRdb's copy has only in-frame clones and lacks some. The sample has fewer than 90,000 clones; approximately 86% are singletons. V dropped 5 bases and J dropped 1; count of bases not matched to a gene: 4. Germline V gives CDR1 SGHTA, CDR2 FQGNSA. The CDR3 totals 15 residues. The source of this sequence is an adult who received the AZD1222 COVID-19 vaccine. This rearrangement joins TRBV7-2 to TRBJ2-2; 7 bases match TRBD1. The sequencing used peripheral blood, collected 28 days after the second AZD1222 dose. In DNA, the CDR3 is TGTGCCAGCAGCCTCCGACAGGGGAACACCGGGGAGCTGTTTTTT. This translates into CASSLRQGNTGELFF.